Below are 2 T cell receptor beta chains sequenced from a single sample in a study of T cell responses to AZD1222 COVID-19 vaccine. TCRdb keeps only in-frame clones here, not all; method: immunoSEQ multiplex PCR. The sample holds some 150,000 clones, roughly 91% seen once. The sample here was peripheral blood, taken on day 0 of AZD1222 vaccination. These receptors were obtained from an adult in good health.

The rearrangement uses TRBV4-1 and TRBJ2-3, with D possibly called TRBD1 or TRBD2 (5 bases each). Trimming removed 2 bases from V and 4 bases from J, with 10 bases in between. The CDR3 length is 14 residues. Germline V lookup: CDR1 MGHRA, CDR2 YSYEKL. CDR3 coding DNA: TGCGCCAGCAGCCAATCCGTGGGACCAGATACGCAGTATTTT. Encoded protein: CASSQSVGPDTQYF.

The chain has TRBV30 and TRBJ1-1, with a weak D call TRBD1 (5 bases). The V gene lost 5 bases and the J gene lost 11 bases, with 12 bases spanning the gap. The germline gives CDR1 GTSNPN, CDR2 SVGIG (reference sequence). The CDR3 totals 10 residues. The chain's CDR3 is CAWGTIRAFF. The CDR3 nucleotides are TGTGCCTGGGGGACCATTCGGGCTTTCTTT.